The source of this T cell receptor (beta chain) is a study of cytomegalovirus exposure and HLA in healthy donors (dated 2017 in TCRdb). For the wider study: A later analysis indicated that the 90 to 150 validation repertoires were generated on the platform also employed for the approximately 700 repertoires of the first cohort. The study combined high-throughput TCR immunosequencing, statistical association of individual TCRs with disease status, and machine learning to predict cytomegalovirus infection status. The study aimed to test whether cataloging public T cell receptors could reveal signatures of past pathogen exposure. Along with the 666-subject first cohort, a separate validation cohort of approximately 110 different subjects was used.

Trimming removed 5 bases from V and 4 bases from J; the gene matches leave 5 bases unexplained. CDR3 length: 15 amino acids, cysteine to phenylalanine. This entry keeps only the CDR3 DNA: 45 bases, framed from base 1. The germline V gene encodes CDR1 MGHDK and CDR2 SYGVNS. In regard to this clone: This clone's antigen is unknown. Base-call qualities are not available, and no considerably larger clone is one nucleotide away.

The donors belonged to the validation cohort of approximately 130 subjects, which was separate from the roughly 670-subject first cohort. What the study reported, not specific to this receptor: In the study, approximately 160 TCR beta chains were listed as associated with cytomegalovirus. Most TCR sequences were seen in very few donors, while some public TCRs were found in many individuals. A few of the identified cytomegalovirus-associated TCR beta chains were confirmed in vitro to be specific for cytomegalovirus antigens. Of the cluster scores, 90% to 95% were above 0 in a later analysis, which found that TCRs clustered in the first cohort also tended to co-occur in the 120 or so validation repertoires. The validation cohort had no HLA typing available for a later analysis, so co-occurrence within that cohort was assessed over all 130 or so repertoires. The classifier was reported to diagnose cytomegalovirus status with high specificity and sensitivity in both the original and validation cohorts. The authors suggested that the approach could potentially be generalized to other disease states and immunological phenotypes.

The library was obtained by the immunoSEQ multiplex PCR assay. The paper's processing steps were these. A statistical classification framework was developed to diagnose cytomegalovirus status using the catalog of TCR beta chain sequences. Entries here come from immuneACCESS through TCRdb and include only in-frame sequences with V and J called. Some clones fail to appear in such tables; in the studies checked, an unresolved V gene covers under half of the shortfall, and the cause of the remainder is unknown. V and J calls and clone size are those listed in that table; D and trimming were worked out from the DNA. The sample contains approximately 120,000 clones, roughly nine tenths of them found a single time. The ten top clones hold approximately 1% of the sample.

The rearranged chain carries TRBV25-1 and TRBJ1-6; 7 bases in the junction line up with TRBD1. Sequenced: PBMCs. This clonotype was obtained from a woman aged 18-29 years in good health and CMV-seronegative. Here the CDR3 is given as CASSPDRAYNSPLHF. In nucleotide form, the sequence is TGTGCCAGCAGTCCCGACAGGGCGTATAATTCACCCCTCCACTTT.